The T cell receptor (beta chain) described here comes from a study of early T cells in non-severe SARS-CoV-2 infection. Study details: Unsorted whole-blood RNA was sequenced in bulk, leaving chains unpaired. Broader study findings: Missing private and CD4 specificities, VDJdb matching favored anti-spike CD8 responses.

The protocol attached unique molecular identifiers to individual cDNA molecules. TCRdb re-analysed the 5' RACE reads in MiXCR, keeping a single row per CDR3 protein. The repertoire holds tens of thousands of distinct CDR3 sequences, with about 4.9% as singletons. Only a few counts were recorded for this clonotype. The antigen remains undetermined. With V trimmed by 1 base and J by 6 bases, 6 bases remained unmatched. Germline lookup yields CDR1 SGHTA and CDR2 FQGNSA. The CDR3 is 16 amino acids. The TCR comes from an adult who was a healthcare worker with PCR-confirmed SARS-CoV-2 infection or an uninfected control (not recorded which). V and J are TRBV7-2 and TRBJ2-2, with 9 bases aligning to TRBD2. What was sequenced was whole blood. The CDR3 sequence: CASSLVTGLAAGELFF. In DNA, the CDR3 is TGTGCCAGCAGCTTAGTTACGGGACTAGCCGCCGGGGAGCTGTTTTTT. Based on the CDR3 plus reference TRBV7-2 and TRBJ2-2, the full variable domain is GAGVSQSPSNKVTEKGKDVELRCDPISGHTALYWYRQSLGQGLEFLIYFQGNSAPDKSGLPSDRFSAERTGGSVSTLTIQRTQQEDSAVYLCASSLVTGLAAGELFFGEGSRLTVL.